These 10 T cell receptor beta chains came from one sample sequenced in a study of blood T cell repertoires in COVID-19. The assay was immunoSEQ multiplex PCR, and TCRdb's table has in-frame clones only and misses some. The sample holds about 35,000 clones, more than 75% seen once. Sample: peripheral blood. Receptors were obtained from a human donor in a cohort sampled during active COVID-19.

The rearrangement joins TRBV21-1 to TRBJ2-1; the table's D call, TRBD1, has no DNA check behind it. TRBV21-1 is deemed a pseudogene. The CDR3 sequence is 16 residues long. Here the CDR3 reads CASTGTGISYHNEQFF. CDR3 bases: TGTGCCAGCACCGGGACAGGGATTTCATACCACAATGAGCAGTTCTTC.

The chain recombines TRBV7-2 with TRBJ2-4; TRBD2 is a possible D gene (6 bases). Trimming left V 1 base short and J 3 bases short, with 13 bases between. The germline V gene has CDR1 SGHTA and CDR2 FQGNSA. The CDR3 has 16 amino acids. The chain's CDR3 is CASSLERWGDKNIQYF. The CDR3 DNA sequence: TGTGCCAGCAGCTTAGAGAGGTGGGGGGACAAAAACATTCAGTACTTC.

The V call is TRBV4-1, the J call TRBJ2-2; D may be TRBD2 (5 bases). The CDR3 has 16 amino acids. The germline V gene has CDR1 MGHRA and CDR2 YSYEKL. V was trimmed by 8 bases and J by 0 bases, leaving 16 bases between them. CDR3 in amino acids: CASASGLMSNTGELFF. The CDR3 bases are TGCGCCAGCGCAAGCGGACTGATGTCGAACACCGGGGAGCTGTTTTTT.

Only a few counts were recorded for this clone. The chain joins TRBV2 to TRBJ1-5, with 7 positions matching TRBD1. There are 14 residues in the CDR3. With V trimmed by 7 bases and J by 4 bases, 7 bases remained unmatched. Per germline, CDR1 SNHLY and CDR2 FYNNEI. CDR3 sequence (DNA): TGTGCCAGCACAAAGGACAGGCCAAATCAGCCCCAGCATTTT. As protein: CASTKDRPNQPQHF.

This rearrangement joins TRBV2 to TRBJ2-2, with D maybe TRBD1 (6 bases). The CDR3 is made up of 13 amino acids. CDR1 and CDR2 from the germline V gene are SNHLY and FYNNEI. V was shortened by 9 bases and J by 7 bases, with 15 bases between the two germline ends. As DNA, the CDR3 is TGTGCCAGTACAGGGAGTCATGGCGGGGAGCTGTTTTTT. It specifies CASTGSHGGELFF.

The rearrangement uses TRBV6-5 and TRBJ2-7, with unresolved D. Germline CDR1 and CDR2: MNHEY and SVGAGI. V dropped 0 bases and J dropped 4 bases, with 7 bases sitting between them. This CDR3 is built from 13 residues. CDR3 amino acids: CASSYSPVYEQYF. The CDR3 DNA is TGTGCCAGCAGTTACTCCCCGGTTTACGAGCAGTACTTC.

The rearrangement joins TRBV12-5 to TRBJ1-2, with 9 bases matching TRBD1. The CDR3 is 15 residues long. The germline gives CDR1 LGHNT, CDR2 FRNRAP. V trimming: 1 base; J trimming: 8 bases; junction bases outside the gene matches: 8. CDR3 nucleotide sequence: TGTGCTAGTGGTTTGGATGGGACAGGGAGTGACGGCTACACCTTC. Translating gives CASGLDGTGSDGYTF.

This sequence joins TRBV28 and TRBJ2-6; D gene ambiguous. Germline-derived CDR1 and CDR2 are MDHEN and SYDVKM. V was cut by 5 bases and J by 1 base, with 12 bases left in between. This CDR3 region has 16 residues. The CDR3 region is CASSVDLTSGANVLTF. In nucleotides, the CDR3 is TGTGCCAGCAGTGTCGATCTGACTTCTGGGGCCAACGTCCTGACTTTC.

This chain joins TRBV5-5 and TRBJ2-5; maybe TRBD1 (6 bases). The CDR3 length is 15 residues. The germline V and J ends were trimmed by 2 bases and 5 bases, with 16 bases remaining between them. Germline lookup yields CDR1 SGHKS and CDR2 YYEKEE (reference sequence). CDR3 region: CASSFGGGSGETQYF. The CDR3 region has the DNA TGTGCCAGCAGCTTTGGGGGCGGGTCGGGGGAGACCCAGTACTTC.

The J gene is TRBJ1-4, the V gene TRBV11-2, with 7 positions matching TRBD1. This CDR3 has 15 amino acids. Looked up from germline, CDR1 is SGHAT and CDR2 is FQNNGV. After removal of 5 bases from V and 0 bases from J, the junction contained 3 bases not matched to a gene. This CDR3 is CASSLGGTTNEKLFF. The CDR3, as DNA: TGTGCCAGCAGCCTAGGGGGCACAACTAATGAAAAACTGTTTTTT.